These T cell receptor beta chains were read from a single sample in a study of blood T cell repertoires in COVID-19. Method: immunoSEQ multiplex PCR; TCRdb's copy keeps in-frame clones and lacks some. Of just under 60,000 clones listed, around 88% were seen once; the top ten hold 4% to 5.5%. Material for sequencing was peripheral blood. Receptor source: a man aged 55 to 70 with acute or convalescent COVID-19. Both conserved end residues are part of each CDR3. Fields, in order: V gene, J gene, D gene, clone size, CDR3 protein. A D gene is named only where the DNA matches it firmly. Clone size is stated in some rows and not others, as once, few, many or a class when expanded.

TRBV7-2	TRBJ2-1	.	.	CASSLEPYNEQFF
TRBV9	TRBJ2-5	TRBD2	.	CASSVGGRGEETQYF
TRBV19	TRBJ1-4	.	once	CASSNRATNEKLFF
TRBV6-1	TRBJ2-1	TRBD2	.	CASSVSGTSGSDEQFF
TRBV21-1	TRBJ2-4	.	.	CASSIGGSPVIQYF
TRBV5-4	TRBJ1-2	TRBD1	few	CASSRTGGAYGYTF
TRBV7-7	TRBJ2-1	TRBD1	.	CASSPRQGAGEQFF
TRBV12-3/TRBV12-4	TRBJ1-2	.	.	CASSLARGYGYTF
TRBV30	TRBJ1-3	TRBD1	.	CAWTRDRAGNTIYF
TRBV27	TRBJ1-6	.	.	CASRSKATSGGSPLHF
TRBV5-6	TRBJ2-5	.	once	CASSGGAGRAEETQYF
TRBV9	TRBJ2-2	TRBD2	few	CASSLGTSGNTGELFF
TRBV7-9	TRBJ1-2	.	.	CASSWSEGPYGYTF
TRBV19	TRBJ2-5	TRBD2	.	CASSPSGRVGRETQYF
TRBV5-1	TRBJ1-4	.	few	CASSLDGGGEKLFF
TRBV2	TRBJ2-1	.	.	CATKVSGLINNEQFF
TRBV19	TRBJ2-1	TRBD2	once	CASMGLAGGVYNEQFF
TRBV3-1/TRBV3-2	TRBJ1-5	.	.	CASSFEGNQPQHF
TRBV30	TRBJ2-3	.	.	CACGQRRADTQYF
TRBV6-1	TRBJ1-1	TRBD1	.	CASSEAAWTGGTEAFF
TRBV5-1	TRBJ2-2	TRBD1	once	CASSLADRRNTGELFF
TRBV28	TRBJ1-1	.	.	CASSEQVMNTEAFF
TRBV2	TRBJ2-1	.	.	CASSLVRQFF
TRBV4-2	TRBJ2-5	TRBD2	.	CASSQAAGIKETQYF
TRBV10-3	TRBJ2-3	.	.	CAISDLSSTDTQYF
TRBV5-4	TRBJ2-1	TRBD2	.	CASSLGGSLTYNEQFF
TRBV11-2	TRBJ2-7	.	once	CASSLAGAGEQYF
TRBV27	TRBJ2-2	TRBD2	once	CASKAGAGTGELFF
TRBV28	TRBJ2-7	.	.	CASILGPGGSREQYF
TRBV27	TRBJ2-1	.	.	CASSLAGPSSYNEQFF
TRBV7-2	TRBJ1-4	.	.	CASSPHGGDEKLFF
TRBV7-2	TRBJ1-1	.	.	CASRGLRNTEAFF
TRBV20-1	TRBJ2-2	TRBD2	.	CSASSFLAGDTGELFF
TRBV5-4	TRBJ2-1	TRBD2	.	CASSLGGTSINEQFF
TRBV6-4	TRBJ2-2	TRBD2	few	CASRPLAYTGELFF
TRBV20-1	TRBJ2-1	TRBD1	.	CSARIRGKQFF
TRBV7-9	TRBJ1-5	.	.	CASSLAPGGQPQHF
TRBV19	TRBJ1-6	.	.	CASSFTGGDSPLHF
TRBV19	TRBJ2-3	TRBD2	.	CASRGGRFTDTQYF
TRBV24-1	TRBJ2-2	TRBD1	.	CATSPGQRTGELFF
TRBV20-1	TRBJ1-5	TRBD1	.	CSASAQGAMSNQPQHF
TRBV4-1	TRBJ2-7	TRBD1	.	CASSLTGTDSYEQYF
TRBV9	TRBJ1-1	.	once	CASGGLNMGSTEAFF
TRBV24-1	TRBJ2-1	TRBD1	.	CATSDLAGGAGNEQFF
TRBV10-3	TRBJ2-2	.	.	CATSGLRNTGELFF
TRBV5-6	TRBJ2-1	.	.	CASSLDTYNEQFF
TRBV11-2	TRBJ2-3	TRBD2	.	CASSPNAGGTDTQYF
TRBV7-9	TRBJ1-1	TRBD1	.	CASSPQGGEDTEAFF
TRBV3-1/TRBV3-2	TRBJ1-1	TRBD1	.	CASSHEGQGASEAFF
TRBV11-2	TRBJ1-6	TRBD1	.	CASSLGGGTVNSPLHF
TRBV6-7	TRBJ2-5	TRBD1	.	CASSKLRTPQGETQYF
TRBV6-1	TRBJ1-5	.	.	CASSEAGGNQPQHF
TRBV7-8	TRBJ2-7	TRBD2	.	CASSPRGQLAGGLYEQYF
TRBV28	TRBJ1-5	.	.	CASTKGVEGNQPQHF
TRBV28	TRBJ1-1	.	.	CASSLLGGEAFF